The 19 T cell receptor beta chains below all came from one sample that was sequenced in a study of early T cells in non-severe SARS-CoV-2 infection. TCRdb reanalysed the 5' RACE reads using MiXCR and keeps one entry per CDR3 protein. The table has around 78,000 distinct CDR3 sequences, more than 12% seen once. Sequenced: whole blood. These TCRs come from an adult who was a healthcare worker with PCR-confirmed SARS-CoV-2 infection or an uninfected control (not recorded which).

This clonotype was recorded many times. The gene calls are TRBV6-5 and TRBJ2-1; TRBD1 matches 8 bases. The CDR3 runs 18 residues. V trimming: 4 bases; J trimming: 0 bases; junction bases outside the gene matches: 11. Germline V gives CDR1 MNHEY, CDR2 SVGAGI. The CDR3 DNA reads as TGTGCCAGCAGTTCGGAGGGGGTACAGGGGGGCTCCTACAATGAGCAGTTCTTC. Translation: CASSSEGVQGGSYNEQFF.

This clonotype was picked up many times. The rearrangement links TRBV19 to TRBJ1-5, with D unclear. There are 13 residues in the CDR3. Trimming left V 0 bases short and J 7 bases short, with 7 bases between. Germline CDR1 and CDR2: LNHDA and SQIVND (reference sequence). Here the CDR3 reads CASSIEGAQPQHF. DNA for the CDR3: TGTGCCAGTAGTATAGAAGGTGCCCAGCCCCAGCATTTT.

This clonotype was counted ten times or more. The chain employs TRBV7-8 and TRBJ2-7; 8 nucleotides line up with TRBD1. The CDR3 runs 19 residues. V trimming: 1 base; J trimming: 2 bases; junction bases outside the gene matches: 16. Germline V lookup: CDR1 SGHVS, CDR2 FQNEAQ. CDR3 sequence (DNA): TGTGCCAGCAGCTTAGACTTCGTGTTATGGACAGGGTCACCCTACGAGCAGTACTTC. Translation: CASSLDFVLWTGSPYEQYF.

This clonotype was observed many times. This chain connects TRBV20-1 to TRBJ2-3, with 9 bases that match TRBD2. Per germline, CDR1 DFQATT and CDR2 SNEGSKA (reference sequence). The CDR3 extends over 14 amino acids. Unmatched junction bases numbered 3, after V lost 5 bases and J lost 0 bases. The CDR3 loop reads CSALAGESTDTQYF. DNA for the CDR3: TGCAGTGCTTTAGCGGGAGAGAGCACAGATACGCAGTATTTT.

This clonotype occurred many times. The chain combines TRBV28 with TRBJ2-1; D remains unclear. V lost 1 base and J lost 2, with 12 bases in between. CDR3 length: 16 residues. CDR1 and CDR2 from the germline V gene are MDHEN and SYDVKM. The CDR3 coding sequence is TGTGCCAGCAGTTTATTTGGCGGAAGCCCCTACAATGAGCAGTTCTTC. The encoded protein is CASSLFGGSPYNEQFF.

This clonotype appeared many times. The chain has TRBV29-1 and TRBJ2-5; D not resolved. Trimming removed 7 bases from V and 0 bases from J, with 9 bases in between. The V gene's germline CDR1 is SQVTM and CDR2 ANQGSEA. The CDR3 is 12 residues long. The CDR3 loop is CSAAGNQETQYF. CDR3 in DNA: TGCAGCGCCGCAGGCAACCAAGAGACCCAGTACTTC.

The sample holds many counts of this clonotype. The chain recombines TRBV6-2 or TRBV6-3 with TRBJ2-1; D remains ambiguous. Germline CDR1 reads MNHEY; CDR2 reads SVGEGT. The CDR3 is 14 amino acids. The germline V and J ends were trimmed by 6 bases and 12 bases, with 21 bases remaining between them. The CDR3 sequence: CASSSAAPVIGQFF. Here the CDR3 DNA reads TGTGCCAGCAGCTCCGCAGCCCCGGTCATTGGGCAGTTCTTC.

This chain connects TRBV19 to TRBJ2-5; possibly TRBD1 or TRBD2 for D (5 bases each). Trimming stripped 4 bases from V and 5 bases from J, with 8 bases between. CDR1 LNHDA and CDR2 SQIVND come from the germline V gene (reference sequence). The CDR3 has 12 residues. The CDR3 sequence: CASSKGSETQYF. CDR3 nucleotides: TGTGCCAGTAGTAAGGGGAGCGAGACCCAGTACTTC.

This clonotype was counted many times. The CDR3 here is CASSERGPGNQPQHF. CDR3 in DNA: TGCGCCAGCAGTGAGAGAGGGCCCGGCAATCAGCCCCAGCATTTT. V usage is TRBV10-2 and J usage is TRBJ1-5; D is ambiguous. CDR3 length equals 15 residues. CDR1 WSHSY and CDR2 SAAADI come from the germline V gene. V dropped 2 bases and J dropped 2 bases, with 10 bases sitting between them.

This clonotype turned up a few times. The rearrangement links TRBV9 to TRBJ2-1; 11 bases align to TRBD2. V was pared by 3 bases and J by 5 bases, with 10 bases of the junction left unmatched. Germline CDR1 SGDLS, CDR2 YYNGEE. CDR3 size: 17 residues. The CDR3 loop reads CASSAPIAGGPHNEQFF. As DNA, the CDR3 is TGTGCCAGCAGCGCCCCCATAGCGGGAGGGCCTCACAATGAGCAGTTCTTC.

This rearrangement joins TRBV29-1 to TRBJ2-3, with D possibly TRBD1 on 5 matching bases. The CDR3 spans 11 residues. CDR1 and CDR2 (germline): SQVTM, ANQGSEA. V dropped 4 bases and J dropped 7 bases, with 9 bases sitting between them. CDR3: CSVVGVNTQYF. The CDR3 nucleotides are TGCAGCGTTGTAGGGGTCAATACGCAGTATTTT.

There are a few counts of this clonotype. The chain recombines TRBV9 with TRBJ1-1, with TRBD1 as a possible D gene (6 bases). Germline V CDR1 and CDR2: SGDLS, YYNGEE. The CDR3 consists of 12 residues. V shed 0 bases and J shed 10 bases, with 10 bases lying between them. In DNA, the CDR3 is TGTGCCAGCAGCGTAGAAGGAGGGGGAGCTTTCTTT. It encodes CASSVEGGGAFF.

This clonotype occurred many times. This chain connects TRBV12-3 or TRBV12-4 to TRBJ2-3; D uncertain. The CDR3 has 13 residues. The V end lost 7 bases, the J end lost 6 bases, and 14 bases lay between the germline ends. The CDR3 reads CASNPGSVDTQYF. As DNA, the CDR3 is TGTGCCAGCAATCCCGGGTCGGTGGATACGCAGTATTTT.

This clonotype was observed a few times. The rearrangement joins TRBV12-3 or TRBV12-4 to TRBJ1-5, with 8 bases identical to TRBD1. The CDR3 runs 14 residues. The V and J ends lost 7 bases and 7 bases, in that order; junction bases with no gene match: 9. CDR3: CASTPRTGKQPQHF. The CDR3 coding sequence is TGTGCCAGCACCCCTCGGACAGGGAAGCAGCCCCAGCATTTT.

The chain is built from TRBV9 and TRBJ2-1; TRBD1 matches 10 bases. Trimming removed 4 bases from V and 7 bases from J; junction bases left unmatched: 14. Per germline, CDR1 SGDLS and CDR2 YYNGEE. The CDR3 totals 17 residues. Written as DNA, the CDR3 is TGTGCCAGCAGCCCCCCTACCGGGACAGGGGCTAGAAATGAGCAGTTCTTC. It translates to CASSPPTGTGARNEQFF.

This clonotype was seen many times. The chain links TRBV14 to TRBJ2-3; D tentatively fits TRBD1 or TRBD2 (5 bases each). The CDR3 extends over 14 amino acids. Trimming removed 5 bases from V and 2 bases from J, with 11 bases in between. Per the germline V gene, CDR1 is SGHDN and CDR2 is FVKESK. CDR3 in DNA: TGTGCCAGCAGCAAACGGGACGTCACAGATACGCAGTATTTT. Translation gives CASSKRDVTDTQYF. The full variable domain, in which reference TRBV14 and TRBJ2-3 provide the parts outside the CDR3, is EAGVTQFPSHSVIEKGQTVTLRCDPISGHDNLYWYRRVMGKEIKFLLHFVKESKQDESGMPNNRFLAERTGGTYSTLKVQPAELEDSGVYFCASSKRDVTDTQYFGPGTRLTVL.

This clonotype was seen a few times. V gene TRBV13 combines with J gene TRBJ1-6, with TRBD1 identical over 7 bases. Germline V lookup: CDR1 PRHDT, CDR2 FYEKMQ (reference sequence). Germline trimming cut 5 bases from V and 2 bases from J; bases unmatched to any gene: 3. The CDR3 totals 15 residues. CDR3 residues: CASSPGTAYNSPLHF. The CDR3 coding sequence is TGTGCCAGCAGCCCCGGGACAGCCTATAATTCACCCCTCCACTTT.

V and J are TRBV7-2 and TRBJ1-5; the match to TRBD1 covers 10 bases. The CDR3 length is 15 residues. In germline, CDR1 is SGHTA, CDR2 FQGNSA. J lost 5 bases, V lost 1 base, and 2 bases had no gene match. CDR3 coding DNA: TGTGCCAGCAGCTTAGGGACAGGGGGTTATCAGCCCCAGCATTTT. Protein product: CASSLGTGGYQPQHF. Full variable domain (outside the CDR3, taken from reference TRBV7-2 and TRBJ1-5): GAGVSQSPSNKVTEKGKDVELRCDPISGHTALYWYRQSLGQGLEFLIYFQGNSAPDKSGLPSDRFSAERTGGSVSTLTIQRTQQEDSAVYLCASSLGTGGYQPQHFGDGTRLSIL.

This clonotype was counted many times. J is TRBJ2-5 and V is TRBV29-1, with TRBD2 as a possible D gene (6 bases). The ends were cut back, 4 bases at V and 5 bases at J, with 14 bases in the middle. Germline CDR1 SQVTM, CDR2 ANQGSEA. This CDR3 is 13 amino acids long. The CDR3: CSVVGGIGETQYF. In DNA form, the CDR3 reads TGCAGCGTTGTCGGCGGGATCGGGGAGACCCAGTACTTC.